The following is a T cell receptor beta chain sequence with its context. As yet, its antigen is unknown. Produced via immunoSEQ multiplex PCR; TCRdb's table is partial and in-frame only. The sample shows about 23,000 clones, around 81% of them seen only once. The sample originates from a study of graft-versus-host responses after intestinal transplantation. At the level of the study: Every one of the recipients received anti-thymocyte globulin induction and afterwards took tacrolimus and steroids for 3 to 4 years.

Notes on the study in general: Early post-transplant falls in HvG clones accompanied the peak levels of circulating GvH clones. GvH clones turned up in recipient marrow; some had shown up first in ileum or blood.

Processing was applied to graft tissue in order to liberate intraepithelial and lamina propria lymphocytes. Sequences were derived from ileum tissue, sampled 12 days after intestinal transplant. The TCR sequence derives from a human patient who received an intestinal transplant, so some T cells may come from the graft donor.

The CDR3 nucleotides read TGTGCCAGCAGCGGCGCCGGGGGACCCGGAACCCGAGAAGCTTTCTTT. The encoded protein is CASSGAGGPGTREAFF. This chain uses TRBV7-9 with TRBJ1-1, with D perhaps matching TRBD1 (5 bases). CDR1 and CDR2 from the germline V gene are SEHNR and FQNEAQ (reference sequence). CDR3 length equals 16 residues. With 5 bases removed from V and 8 bases from J, the gap between germline ends came to 24 bases.